This is a list of T cell receptor beta chains from one sample in a study of cytomegalovirus exposure and HLA in healthy donors. TCRdb's copy holds only in-frame clones and misses some; the assay was immunoSEQ multiplex PCR. This table holds fewer than 140,000 clones, about 64% found once. Source material: PBMCs. These receptors originate from a female donor in good health and CMV-seronegative. Both conserved end residues are part of each CDR3. Each record gives: D gene, clone size, J gene, V gene, CDR3 DNA, CDR3 protein. The D gene is left open where the match is weak. The size entry is marked missing in some rows and otherwise reads once, few, many or a size class.

>TRBD1|few|TRBJ2-7|TRBV5-4
TGTGCCAGCAGCCCGGGGACAGGGCTCTCCTACGAGCAGTACTTC
CASSPGTGLSYEQYF
>TRBD2|.|TRBJ2-7|TRBV14
TGTGCCAGCAGCCCTACGGGACTAGCCTCGTCCCCCTACGAGCAGTACTTC
CASSPTGLASSPYEQYF
>TRBD1|.|TRBJ2-7|TRBV7-9
TGTGCCAGCAGCATGGGACAGGGTATTCCCTACGAGCAGTACTTC
CASSMGQGIPYEQYF
>TRBD2|.|TRBJ2-1|TRBV18
TGTGCCAGCTCACCACTGACGGGAGGACTTTTTAATGAGCAGTTCTTC
CASSPLTGGLFNEQFF
>TRBD1|.|TRBJ1-5|TRBV6-6
TGTGCCAGCATAAGTGACAGGGGTAGCAATCAGCCCCAGCATTTT
CASISDRGSNQPQHF
>.|.|TRBJ2-2|TRBV21-1
TGTGCCAGCAGCAAAGCCCCTCCTCCGGCGAACACCGGGGAGCTGTTTTTT
CASSKAPPPANTGELFF
>.|.|TRBJ2-1|TRBV4-3
TGCGCCAGCAGCCCAGGTGGTACCAACGGGCAGTTCTTC
CASSPGGTNGQFF
>.|few|TRBJ2-7|TRBV28
TGTGCCAGCAGTTTAGGTCTAGCGACCTACGAGCAGTACTTC
CASSLGLATYEQYF
>.|.|TRBJ2-3|TRBV5-5
TGTGCCAGCAGCTTGGGACAAATCACAGATACGCAGTATTTT
CASSLGQITDTQYF
>TRBD1|.|TRBJ2-5|TRBV29-1
TGCAGCGTTGTGAAGATTTTCGGGACAGACCAAGAGACCCAGTACTTC
CSVVKIFGTDQETQYF
>.|.|TRBJ1-1|TRBV7-9
TGTGCCAGCAGCCACTCGGGGTTTCCTGAAGCTTTCTTT
CASSHSGFPEAFF
>TRBD2|.|TRBJ2-7|TRBV6-6
TGTGCCAGCAGCCCCGGGGGGGGGTACGAGCAGTACTTC
CASSPGGGYEQYF
>.|.|TRBJ1-5|TRBV6-5
TGTGCCAGCAGGGGAGCGGGTCAGGGTCAGCCCCAGCATTTT
CASRGAGQGQPQHF
>.|.|TRBJ2-1|TRBV5-6
TGTGCCAGCAGCCCCAGGCGACTACCGTCCGATGAGCAGTTCTTC
CASSPRRLPSDEQFF
>TRBD2|few|TRBJ2-7|TRBV4-2
TGTGCCAGCAGCCAGCGCACGGGACTAGCGGGGGCCTACGAGCAGTACTTC
CASSQRTGLAGAYEQYF
>.|.|TRBJ1-1|TRBV6-4
TGTGCCAGCAGTTTGGGGGGTGACACTGAAGCTTTCTTT
CASSLGGDTEAFF
>.|.|TRBJ2-1|TRBV29-1
TGCAGCATAAAAACACCCTACAATGAGCAGTTCTTC
CSIKTPYNEQFF
>.|once|TRBJ2-7|TRBV4-1
TGCGCCAGCAGCCTGGATCGGGGGACCTACGAGCAGTACTTC
CASSLDRGTYEQYF
>.|.|TRBJ1-2|TRBV7-9
TGTGCCAGCAGCCCGTGGGGGGATGGCTACACCTTC
CASSPWGDGYTF
>.|.|TRBJ2-5|TRBV7-8
TGTGCCAGCAGCTTGGCAGGACAACGAGAGACCCAGTACTTC
CASSLAGQRETQYF
>TRBD2|.|TRBJ2-3|TRBV5-4
TGTGCCAGCAGCTTAGTGGGTCGACTAGCCTTCACAGATACGCAGTATTTT
CASSLVGRLAFTDTQYF
>.|once|TRBJ1-2|TRBV28
TGTGCCAGCAGTTTTGCTGGGGGCTCTGGCTACACCTTC
CASSFAGGSGYTF
>.|.|TRBJ2-7|TRBV27
TGTGCCAGCAGTTTTTTGACAGGTAATTTTCGCGAGCAGTACTTC
CASSFLTGNFREQYF
>.|.|TRBJ2-1|TRBV19
TGTGCCGCGGGCACGGTGAGCTCCTACAATGAGCAGTTCTTC
CAAGTVSSYNEQFF
>TRBD2|.|TRBJ2-3|TRBV9
TGTGCCAGCAGTTTCCTAGCGGAGCTCACAGATACGCAGTATTTT
CASSFLAELTDTQYF
>.|.|TRBJ2-7|TRBV11-3
TGTGCCAGCAGCTTCCAGGACGAGCAGTACTTC
CASSFQDEQYF
>.|.|TRBJ1-1|TRBV27
TGTGCCAGCAGTTTAGGTATCGTCGGACAGCTGAACACTGAAGCTTTCTTT
CASSLGIVGQLNTEAFF
>.|.|TRBJ1-1|TRBV21-1
TGTGCCAGCAGCAAAGTATGGGGTGGGACCGACAGGACTGAAGCTTTCTTT
CASSKVWGGTDRTEAFF
>TRBD1|.|TRBJ2-2|TRBV28
TGTGCCAGCAGAGGTGACAGGGAACTCACCGGGGAGCTGTTTTTT
CASRGDRELTGELFF
>.|.|TRBJ1-1|TRBV5-1
TGCGCCAGCCAATGGAGCCCTCCGGCCACTGAAGCTTTCTTT
CASQWSPPATEAFF
>.|.|TRBJ2-7|TRBV9
TGTGCCAGCTCCCCCACTGCGGGTTACTCCTACGAGCAGTACTTC
CASSPTAGYSYEQYF
>TRBD2|.|TRBJ2-1|TRBV7-9
TGTGCCAGCAGCCCGGGACTAGCGATTTCCTACAATGAGCAGTTCTTC
CASSPGLAISYNEQFF
>.|.|TRBJ1-1|TRBV15
TGTGCCACCACCCGCGGCCGGATTTCCATGAACACTGAAGCTTTCTTT
CATTRGRISMNTEAFF
>.|.|TRBJ2-3|TRBV7-8
TGTGCCAGCAGCTTAGGTCCGAGAAGTTGGGATACGCAGTATTTT
CASSLGPRSWDTQYF
>.|.|TRBJ2-5|TRBV29-1
TGCAGCATCAACATCGCACAGGGTAGGAAGCAGTACTTC
CSINIAQGRKQYF
>.|.|TRBJ1-3|TRBV18
TGTGCCAGCTCACCACCGGCAGGGGCTGGAAACACCATATATTTT
CASSPPAGAGNTIYF
>.|.|TRBJ1-5|TRBV7-9
TGTGCCAGCAGCTTATTTGGGGAGGTGGATCAGCCCCAGCATTTT
CASSLFGEVDQPQHF
>TRBD2|.|TRBJ2-3|TRBV5-1
TGCGCCAGCAGCCCGACAACGGGAGGGGCCACAGATACGCAGTATTTT
CASSPTTGGATDTQYF
>TRBD2|.|TRBJ2-1|TRBV5-1
TGCGCCAGCAGCTTCGTGGCTAGCGGGAGAAATGAGCAGTTCTTC
CASSFVASGRNEQFF
>TRBD2|.|TRBJ2-5|TRBV9
TGTGCCAGCAGCCCCTCCGGGAGGCTCCAAGAGACCCAGTACTTC
CASSPSGRLQETQYF
>.|.|TRBJ2-7|TRBV4-1
TGCGCCAGCAGCCGATCACAGGTATCCTACGAGCAGTACTTC
CASSRSQVSYEQYF
>.|.|TRBJ1-5|TRBV19
TGTGCCAGTAGTATGACGGGGGTAGGTCAGCCCCAGCATTTT
CASSMTGVGQPQHF
>TRBD2|.|TRBJ2-5|TRBV7-3
TGTGCCAGCAGCAACCTAGCGGGAGGGGGTACGGAGACCCAGTACTTC
CASSNLAGGGTETQYF